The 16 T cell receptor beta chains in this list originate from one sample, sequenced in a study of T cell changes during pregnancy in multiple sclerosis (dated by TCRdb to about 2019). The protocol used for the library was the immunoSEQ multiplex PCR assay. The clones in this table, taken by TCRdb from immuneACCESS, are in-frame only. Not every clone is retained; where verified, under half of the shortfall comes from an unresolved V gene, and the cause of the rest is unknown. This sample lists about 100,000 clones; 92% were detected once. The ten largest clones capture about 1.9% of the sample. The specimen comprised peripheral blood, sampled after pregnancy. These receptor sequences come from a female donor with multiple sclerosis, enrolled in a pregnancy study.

This chain's CDR3 is CASSDSGTGAQYF. Here the CDR3 DNA reads TGTGCCAGCAGTGACTCAGGGACAGGGGCGCAGTATTTT. This rearrangement joins TRBV6-4 to TRBJ2-3, with TRBD1 identical over 10 bases. Per the germline V gene, CDR1 is MRHNA and CDR2 is SNTAGT. The CDR3 length is 13 residues. V lost 0 bases to trimming and J lost 10 bases; unmatched junction nucleotides: 1.

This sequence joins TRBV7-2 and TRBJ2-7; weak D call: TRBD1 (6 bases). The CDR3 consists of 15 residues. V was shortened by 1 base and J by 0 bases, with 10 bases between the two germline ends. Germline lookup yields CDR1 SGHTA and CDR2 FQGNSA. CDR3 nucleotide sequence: TGTGCCAGCAGCTTAGAAGCAGGGGTCTCCTACGAGCAGTACTTC. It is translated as CASSLEAGVSYEQYF.

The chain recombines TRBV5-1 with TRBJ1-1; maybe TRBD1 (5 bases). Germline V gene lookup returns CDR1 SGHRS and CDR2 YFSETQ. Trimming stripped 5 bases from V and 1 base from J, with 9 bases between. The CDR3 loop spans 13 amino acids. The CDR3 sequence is CASRGPANTEAFF. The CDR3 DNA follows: TGCGCCAGCAGGGGGCCGGCGAACACTGAAGCTTTCTTT.

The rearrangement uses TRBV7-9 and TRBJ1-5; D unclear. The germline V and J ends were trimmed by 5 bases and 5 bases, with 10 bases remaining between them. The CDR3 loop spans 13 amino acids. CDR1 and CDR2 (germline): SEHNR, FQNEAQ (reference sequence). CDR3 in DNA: TGTGCCAGCAGCCGCTCCGGGGATCAGCCCCAGCATTTT. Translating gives CASSRSGDQPQHF.

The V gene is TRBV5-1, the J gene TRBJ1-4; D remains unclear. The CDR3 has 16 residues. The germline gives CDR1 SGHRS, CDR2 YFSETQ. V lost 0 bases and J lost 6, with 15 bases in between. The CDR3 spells CASSLASLRDDEKLFF. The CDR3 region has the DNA TGCGCCAGCAGCTTGGCCTCATTGCGGGATGATGAAAAACTGTTTTTT.

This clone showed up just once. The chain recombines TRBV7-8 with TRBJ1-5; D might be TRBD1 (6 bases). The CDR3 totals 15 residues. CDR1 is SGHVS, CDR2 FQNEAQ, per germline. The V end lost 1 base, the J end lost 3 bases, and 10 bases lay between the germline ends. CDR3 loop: CASSLVSGANQPQHF. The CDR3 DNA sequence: TGTGCCAGCAGCTTAGTCTCAGGGGCCAATCAGCCCCAGCATTTT.

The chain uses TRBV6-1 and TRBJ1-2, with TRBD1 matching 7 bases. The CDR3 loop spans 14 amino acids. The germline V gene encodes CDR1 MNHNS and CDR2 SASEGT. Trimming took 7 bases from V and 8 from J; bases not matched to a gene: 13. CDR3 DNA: TGTGCCAGCACGTCCATTACAGGGGCAAGCGGCTACACCTTC. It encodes CASTSITGASGYTF.

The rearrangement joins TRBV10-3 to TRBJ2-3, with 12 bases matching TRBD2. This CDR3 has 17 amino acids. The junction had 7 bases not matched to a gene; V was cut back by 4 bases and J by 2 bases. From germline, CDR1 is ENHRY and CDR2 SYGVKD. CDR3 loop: CAISGAGLAGHTDTQYF. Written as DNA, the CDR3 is TGTGCCATCAGTGGAGCAGGACTAGCGGGACACACAGATACGCAGTATTTT.

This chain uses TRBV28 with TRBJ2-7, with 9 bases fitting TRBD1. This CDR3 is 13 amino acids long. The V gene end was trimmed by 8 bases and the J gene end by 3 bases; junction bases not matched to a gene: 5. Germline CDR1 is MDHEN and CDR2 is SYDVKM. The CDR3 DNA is TGTGCCAGCGAGACAGGGGGTATCTACGAGCAGTACTTC. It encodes CASETGGIYEQYF. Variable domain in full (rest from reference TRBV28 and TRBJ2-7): DVKVTQSSRYLVKRTGEKVFLECVQDMDHENMFWYRQDPGLGLRLIYFSYDVKMKEKGDIPEGYSVSREKKERFSLILESASTNQTSMYLCASETGGIYEQYFGPGTRLTVT.

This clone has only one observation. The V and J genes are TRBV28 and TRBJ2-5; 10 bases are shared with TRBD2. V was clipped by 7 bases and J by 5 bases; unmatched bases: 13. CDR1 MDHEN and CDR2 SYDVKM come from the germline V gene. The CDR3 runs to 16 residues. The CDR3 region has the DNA TGTGCCAGCACCAGGCCAAGCGGGAGGGCGGGGGAGACCCAGTACTTC. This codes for CASTRPSGRAGETQYF.

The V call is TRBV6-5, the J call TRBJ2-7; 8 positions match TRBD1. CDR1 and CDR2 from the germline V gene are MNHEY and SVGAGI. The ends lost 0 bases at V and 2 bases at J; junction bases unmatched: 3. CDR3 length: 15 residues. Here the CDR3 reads CASSYSGRGPYEQYF. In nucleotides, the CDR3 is TGTGCCAGCAGTTACTCGGGCAGGGGGCCCTACGAGCAGTACTTC.

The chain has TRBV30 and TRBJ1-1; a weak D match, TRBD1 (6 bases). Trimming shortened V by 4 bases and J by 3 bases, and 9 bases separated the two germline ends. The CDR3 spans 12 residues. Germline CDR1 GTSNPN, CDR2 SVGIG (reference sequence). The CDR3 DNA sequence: TGTGCCTGGATAACAGGGTACACTGAAGCTTTCTTT. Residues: CAWITGYTEAFF.

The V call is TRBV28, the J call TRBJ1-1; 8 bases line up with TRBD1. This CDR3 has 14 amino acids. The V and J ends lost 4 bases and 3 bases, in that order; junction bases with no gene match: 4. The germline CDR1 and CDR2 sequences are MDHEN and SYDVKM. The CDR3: CASSSRGRDTEAFF. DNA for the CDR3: TGTGCCAGCAGTTCCAGGGGGCGGGACACTGAAGCTTTCTTT.

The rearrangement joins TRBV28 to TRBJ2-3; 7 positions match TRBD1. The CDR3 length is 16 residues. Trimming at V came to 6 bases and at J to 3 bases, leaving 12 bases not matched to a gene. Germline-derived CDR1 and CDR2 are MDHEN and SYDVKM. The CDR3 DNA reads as TGTGCCAGCAGCAAAAACAGGGGATTCGTGACAGATACGCAGTATTTT. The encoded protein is CASSKNRGFVTDTQYF.

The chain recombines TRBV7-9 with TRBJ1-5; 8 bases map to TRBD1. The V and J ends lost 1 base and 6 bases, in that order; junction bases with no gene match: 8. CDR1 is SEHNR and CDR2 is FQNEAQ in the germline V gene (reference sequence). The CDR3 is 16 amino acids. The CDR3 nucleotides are TGTGCCAGCAGCTTAGGCCCAGGGGGCGCCGGTCAGCCCCAGCATTTT. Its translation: CASSLGPGGAGQPQHF.

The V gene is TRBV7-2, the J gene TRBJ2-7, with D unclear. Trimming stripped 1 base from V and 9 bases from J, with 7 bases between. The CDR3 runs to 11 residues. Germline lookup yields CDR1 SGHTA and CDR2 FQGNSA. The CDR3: CASSLGVGQYF. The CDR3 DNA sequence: TGTGCCAGCAGCTTAGGAGTCGGGCAGTACTTC.